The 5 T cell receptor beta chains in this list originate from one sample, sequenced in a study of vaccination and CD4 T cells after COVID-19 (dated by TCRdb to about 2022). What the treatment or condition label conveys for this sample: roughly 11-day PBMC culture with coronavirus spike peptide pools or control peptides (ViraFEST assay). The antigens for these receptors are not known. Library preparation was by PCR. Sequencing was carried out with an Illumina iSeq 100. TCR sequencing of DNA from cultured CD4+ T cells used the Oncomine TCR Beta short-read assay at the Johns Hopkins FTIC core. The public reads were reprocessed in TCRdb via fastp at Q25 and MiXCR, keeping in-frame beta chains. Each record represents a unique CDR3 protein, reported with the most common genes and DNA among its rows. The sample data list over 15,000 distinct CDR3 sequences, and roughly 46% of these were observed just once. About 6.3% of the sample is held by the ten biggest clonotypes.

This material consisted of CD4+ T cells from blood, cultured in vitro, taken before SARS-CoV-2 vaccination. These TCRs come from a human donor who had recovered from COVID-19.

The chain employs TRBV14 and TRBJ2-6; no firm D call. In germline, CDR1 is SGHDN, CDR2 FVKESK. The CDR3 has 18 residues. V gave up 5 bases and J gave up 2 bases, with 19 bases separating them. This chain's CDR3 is CASSSRATPSTGANVLTF. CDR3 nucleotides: TGTGCCAGCAGCTCGCGAGCGACACCTTCGACTGGGGCCAACGTCCTGACTTTC.

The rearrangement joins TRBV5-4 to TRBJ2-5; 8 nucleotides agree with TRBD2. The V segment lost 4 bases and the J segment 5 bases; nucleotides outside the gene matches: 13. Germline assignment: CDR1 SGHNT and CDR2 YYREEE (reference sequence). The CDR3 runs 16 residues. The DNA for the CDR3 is TGTGCCAGCAGCCTGCGGGAGGTAGCGGCCCACGAGACCCAGTACTTC. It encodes CASSLREVAAHETQYF.

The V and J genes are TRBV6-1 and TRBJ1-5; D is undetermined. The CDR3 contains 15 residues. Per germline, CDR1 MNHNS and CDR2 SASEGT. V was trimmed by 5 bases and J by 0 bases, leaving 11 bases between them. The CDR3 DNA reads TGTGCCAGCAGTCACAGATCAAATAGCAATCAGCCCCAGCATTTT. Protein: CASSHRSNSNQPQHF.

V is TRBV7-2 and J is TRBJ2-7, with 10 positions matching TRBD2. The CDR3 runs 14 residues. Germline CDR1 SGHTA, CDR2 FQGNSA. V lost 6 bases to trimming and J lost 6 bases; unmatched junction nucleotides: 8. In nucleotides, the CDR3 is TGTGCCAGCAGTCAGGCTAGCGGGAGTATCGAGCAGTACTTC. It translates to CASSQASGSIEQYF.

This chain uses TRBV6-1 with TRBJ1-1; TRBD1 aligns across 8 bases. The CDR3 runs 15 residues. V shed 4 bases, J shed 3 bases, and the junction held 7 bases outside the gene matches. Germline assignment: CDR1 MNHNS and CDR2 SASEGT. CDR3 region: CASSGARGLYTEAFF. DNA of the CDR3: TGTGCCAGCAGTGGGGCCAGGGGGCTATACACTGAAGCTTTCTTT.